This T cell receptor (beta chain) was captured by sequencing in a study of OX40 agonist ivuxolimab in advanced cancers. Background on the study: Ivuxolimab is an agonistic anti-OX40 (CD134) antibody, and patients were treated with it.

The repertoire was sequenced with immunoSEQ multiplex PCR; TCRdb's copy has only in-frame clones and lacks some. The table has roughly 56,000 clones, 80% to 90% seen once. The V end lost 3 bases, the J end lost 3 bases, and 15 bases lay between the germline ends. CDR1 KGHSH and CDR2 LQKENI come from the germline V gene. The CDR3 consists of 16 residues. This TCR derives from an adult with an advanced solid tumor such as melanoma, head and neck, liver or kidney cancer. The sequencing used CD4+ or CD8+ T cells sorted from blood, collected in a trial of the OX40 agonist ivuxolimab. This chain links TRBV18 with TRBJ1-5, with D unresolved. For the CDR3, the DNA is TGTGCCAGCTCACCTCGGATTACGGGAGACAATCAGCCCCAGCATTTT. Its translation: CASSPRITGDNQPQHF.